The source of this T cell receptor (beta chain) is a study of blood T cell repertoires in COVID-19. Study at large: COVID-19 samples collected from the United States, Italy and Spain covered acute and convalescent phases.

Germline CDR1 SGHRS, CDR2 YFSETQ. The CDR3 loop spans 15 amino acids. V was trimmed by 4 bases and J by 1 base, leaving 14 bases between them. Original handling: Amplifying reference gene primers gave estimates of nucleated cell counts. Only in-frame clones appear in the TCRdb table, and some are missing; sequencing was by immunoSEQ multiplex PCR. From that table come the V and J calls and clone size; the DNA was used to work out D and trimming. The table shows about 210,000 clones, with about 91% occurring only once. This sequence joins TRBV5-1 and TRBJ1-2; D may be TRBD1 (5 bases). The clonotype was recovered from a man aged 30-40 years with acute or convalescent COVID-19. Sequencing was done on a sample of peripheral blood. CDR3 protein: CASSLGGQGNYGYTF. As DNA, the CDR3 is TGCGCCAGCAGCCTGGGGGGTCAGGGTAACTATGGCTACACCTTC.